These 26 T cell receptor beta chains were all obtained from the same sample, sequenced in a study of T cell repertoires in cytomegalovirus infection. From the reads, TCRdb called clonotypes with MiXCR, one entry per CDR3 protein. The sample lists about 440,000 distinct CDR3 sequences, approximately 33% seen once, with approximately 13% in the top ten. Sequenced sample: PBMCs. Source of these receptors: a human donor in good health (CMV status not recorded). Some clones in this sample may be carry-over from other donors' samples.

The chain uses TRBV7-9 and TRBJ1-1; D uncertain. V lost 1 base and J lost 0, with 9 bases in between. Germline-derived CDR1 and CDR2 are SEHNR and FQNEAQ (reference sequence). The CDR3 spans 15 residues. For the CDR3, the DNA is TGTGCCAGCAGCTTAGACGGCGGAATGAACACTGAAGCTTTCTTT. The encoded protein is CASSLDGGMNTEAFF.

This clonotype turned up a few times. The V gene is TRBV7-9, the J gene TRBJ1-4; D perhaps matches TRBD1 (6 bases). V dropped 2 bases and J dropped 8 bases, with 12 bases sitting between them. The CDR3 runs 14 residues. The V gene's germline CDR1 is SEHNR and CDR2 FQNEAQ (reference sequence). CDR3 sequence: CASSLWGGEEKLFF. CDR3 nucleotides: TGTGCCAGCAGCTTATGGGGGGGCGAAGAAAAACTGTTTTTT.

V is TRBV3-1 and J is TRBJ2-5; D unclear. V gave up 10 bases and J gave up 1 base, with 16 bases separating them. CDR3 length equals 14 residues. Germline loops: CDR1 LGHDT, CDR2 YNNKEL (reference sequence). For the CDR3, the DNA is TGTGCCACCAAACAGCAGGTCTCCCAAGAGACCCAGTACTTC. This gives the protein CATKQQVSQETQYF.

The chain links TRBV27 to TRBJ2-7, with 8 bases aligning to TRBD1. CDR3 length: 14 residues. CDR1 and CDR2 (germline): MNHEY, SMNVEV (reference sequence). The V segment lost 7 bases and the J segment 6 bases; nucleotides outside the gene matches: 11. The CDR3 nucleotides read TGTGCCAGCACCTACGGACAGGGAACGAGCGAGCAGTACTTC. Translating it yields CASTYGQGTSEQYF.

CDR3 residues: CSARDLNRVGLRSRETQYF. Written as DNA, the CDR3 is TGCAGTGCTAGAGATCTTAACAGGGTTGGACTTCGCTCACGGGAGACCCAGTACTTC. The chain combines TRBV20-1 with TRBJ2-5; D possibly corresponds to TRBD1 (6 bases). The CDR3 is 19 amino acids. V lost 0 bases and J 5 bases, leaving 28 bases between the germline ends. CDR1 and CDR2 from the germline V gene are DFQATT and SNEGSKA (reference sequence).

The chain is built from TRBV20-1 and TRBJ2-7, with 7 bases aligning to TRBD2. The V gene end was trimmed by 0 bases and the J gene end by 7 bases; junction bases not matched to a gene: 12. CDR1 and CDR2 from the germline V gene are DFQATT and SNEGSKA (reference sequence). This CDR3 spans 15 amino acids. The CDR3 coding sequence is TGCAGTGCTAGAGATCCGGGACTACATTTGGCTGAGCAGTACTTC. Residues: CSARDPGLHLAEQYF.

With respect to this clonotype: A read error may account for a junction end that differs from germline. The gene calls are TRBV7-8 and TRBJ1-6; D is uncertain. Germline CDR1 and CDR2: SGHVS and FQNEAQ. The length of the CDR3 is 11 residues. The CDR3 protein is CDSSLGRPLHF. The CDR3 nucleotides read TGTGACAGCAGCTTAGGGCGGCCCCTACACTTT.

The V and J genes are TRBV7-9 and TRBJ2-2; tentatively, D is TRBD1 (6 bases). This CDR3 spans 15 amino acids. Trimming removed 5 bases from V and 2 bases from J, with 12 bases in between. The germline V gene has CDR1 SEHNR and CDR2 FQNEAQ (reference sequence). The CDR3 DNA is TGTGCCAGCAGCCCAATACAGGGAAACACCGGGGAGCTGTTTTTT. Its translation is CASSPIQGNTGELFF.

The genes are TRBV29-1 and TRBJ2-3; 8 nucleotides line up with TRBD2. This CDR3 contains 16 residues. Per germline, CDR1 SQVTM and CDR2 ANQGSEA. The CDR3 DNA reads as TGCAGTATCGGGGGGGGGGGCCAGAAAGGTCCAGATACGCAGTATTTT. Protein product: CSIGGGGQKGPDTQYF.

This rearrangement joins TRBV5-4 to TRBJ2-1; TRBD1 is a possible D gene (5 bases). Germline V gene data show CDR1 as SGHNT and CDR2 as YYREEE (reference sequence). This CDR3 spans 16 amino acids. Trimming left V 2 bases short and J 1 base short, with 13 bases between. CDR3 nucleotide sequence: TGTGCCAGCAGCTTAAGACAGCATCCGTCCTACAATGAGCAGTTCTTC. Translation: CASSLRQHPSYNEQFF.

This chain connects TRBV2 to TRBJ2-3, with D perhaps TRBD1 (5 bases). The V gene's germline CDR1 is SNHLY and CDR2 FYNNEI. Trimming removed 4 bases at V and 2 bases at J, with 10 bases between. This CDR3 has 14 residues. The CDR3 protein is CASSVGAFTDTQYF. In nucleotides, the CDR3 is TGTGCCAGCAGTGTTGGGGCATTCACAGATACGCAGTATTTT.

The table lists this clonotype with a few counts. The genes are TRBV6-5 and TRBJ1-4, with 11 bases identical to TRBD1. V lost 4 bases to trimming and J lost 11 bases; unmatched junction nucleotides: 6. This CDR3 spans 14 amino acids. The V gene's germline CDR1 is MNHEY and CDR2 SVGAGI. The CDR3 DNA follows: TGTGCCAGCAGTTGGGGACAGGGGGGGGGGAAACTGTTTTTT. It yields the protein CASSWGQGGGKLFF.

The V and J genes are TRBV27 and TRBJ1-1; D is perhaps TRBD1 (6 bases). Germline values: CDR1 MNHEY, CDR2 SMNVEV (reference sequence). The CDR3 extends over 14 amino acids. V was cut by 5 bases and J by 1 base, with 11 bases left in between. Written as DNA, the CDR3 is TGTGCCAGCAGTAGGGGACATTCGAACACTGAAGCTTTCTTT. This codes for CASSRGHSNTEAFF.

A remark on this clonotype: A junction end diverges from the germline sequence, so it may reflect a read error. V and J are TRBV6-2 or TRBV6-3 and TRBJ2-1; no clear D. CDR1 and CDR2 from the germline V gene are MNHEY and SVGEGT. This CDR3 is built from 13 residues. CDR3 sequence reads: CASSFSHRHERFF. CDR3 in DNA: TGTGCCAGCAGTTTTTCCCACCGTCATGAGCGGTTCTTC.

This clonotype showed up just a few times. The chain employs TRBV12-3 or TRBV12-4 and TRBJ2-7; D is uncertain. This CDR3 has 13 amino acids. V was cut by 3 bases and J by 4 bases, with 10 bases left in between. In nucleotides, the CDR3 is TGTGCCAGCAGTTTGGGTCTTCCATACGAGCAGTACTTC. This sequence encodes CASSLGLPYEQYF.

V usage is TRBV3-1 and J usage is TRBJ2-3, with D perhaps given as TRBD1 or TRBD2 (6 bases each). Deletions cut 1 base from V and 2 bases from J, with 7 bases between. The CDR3 is 14 residues long. CDR1 LGHDT and CDR2 YNNKEL come from the germline V gene (reference sequence). CDR3 region: CASSQAGATDTQYF. In DNA form, the CDR3 reads TGTGCCAGCAGCCAAGCGGGGGCCACAGATACGCAGTATTTT.

This clonotype was detected ten times or more. This chain uses TRBV6-2 or TRBV6-3 with TRBJ1-5; weak D call: TRBD1 (6 bases). The CDR3 is 15 residues long. Trimming shortened V by 6 bases and J by 3 bases, and 15 bases separated the two germline ends. Germline CDR1 reads MNHEY; CDR2 reads SVGEGT. The DNA for the CDR3 is TGTGCCAGCAGAAAACAGGGAACCACCAATCAGCCCCAGCATTTT. Translation gives CASRKQGTTNQPQHF.

This clonotype was seen only once. V usage is TRBV12-3 or TRBV12-4 and J usage is TRBJ2-7, with D unresolved. There are 13 residues in the CDR3. V gave up 2 bases and J gave up 3 bases, with 8 bases separating them. CDR3 sequence (DNA): TGTGCCAGCAGTTTAAACATGGACTACGAGCAGTACTTC. It specifies CASSLNMDYEQYF.

V usage is TRBV7-2 and J usage is TRBJ1-4; D call uncertain. Germline CDR1 SGHTA, CDR2 FQGNSA. The CDR3 loop spans 14 amino acids. V lost 1 base and J 8 bases, leaving 11 bases between the germline ends. As DNA, the CDR3 is TGTGCCAGCAGCTTAGGGATGGGGTTGGAAAAACTGTTTTTT. Encoded protein: CASSLGMGLEKLFF. Variable domain in full (rest from reference TRBV7-2 and TRBJ1-4): GAGVSQSPSNKVTEKGKDVELRCDPISGHTALYWYRQSLGQGLEFLIYFQGNSAPDKSGLPSDRFSAERTGGSVSTLTIQRTQQEDSAVYLCASSLGMGLEKLFFGSGTQLSVL.

The V gene is TRBV25-1, the J gene TRBJ1-1; D ambiguous. Germline CDR1 is MGHDK and CDR2 is SYGVNS. The ends were cut back, 2 bases at V and 4 bases at J, with 14 bases in the middle. This CDR3 comprises 15 residues. CDR3 amino acids: CASSETLTLGTEAFF. CDR3 in DNA: TGTGCCAGCAGTGAAACCTTAACCCTGGGCACTGAAGCTTTCTTT.

The chain carries TRBV15 and TRBJ2-4; D is unresolved. The CDR3 consists of 13 residues. Looked up from germline, CDR1 is LNHNV and CDR2 is YYDKDF (reference sequence). V was shortened by 0 bases and J by 2 bases, with 2 bases between the two germline ends. DNA of the CDR3: TGTGCCACCAGCAGAGACCCCAAAAACATTCAGTACTTC. Encoded protein: CATSRDPKNIQYF.

This rearrangement joins TRBV19 to TRBJ2-3; 8 bases are shared with TRBD2. The CDR3 has 18 residues. The trim removed 2 bases at V and 2 bases at J, leaving 12 bases unmatched. CDR1 LNHDA and CDR2 SQIVND come from the germline V gene (reference sequence). The CDR3: CASSIRVRGTRPTDTQYF. The CDR3 DNA reads TGTGCCAGTAGTATAAGGGTACGGGGGACTAGGCCCACAGATACGCAGTATTTT. The whole variable domain, remainder taken from reference TRBV19 and TRBJ2-3, is DGGITQSPKYLFRKEGQNVTLSCEQNLNHDAMYWYRQDPGQGLRLIYYSQIVNDFQKGDIAEGYSVSREKKESFPLTVTSAQKNPTAFYLCASSIRVRGTRPTDTQYFGPGTRLTVL.

This clonotype was detected many times. This chain links TRBV7-8 with TRBJ2-5, with D unclear. Trimming removed 5 bases from V and 4 bases from J, with 14 bases in between. CDR1 SGHVS and CDR2 FQNEAQ come from the germline V gene. This CDR3 has 14 amino acids. The CDR3 is CASSPRPSRETQYF. CDR3 coding DNA: TGTGCCAGCAGCCCTAGACCCAGTAGAGAGACCCAGTACTTC.

The chain links TRBV6-6 to TRBJ2-5, with 11 nucleotides matching TRBD2. V lost 6 bases and J lost 4; bases outside the gene matches: 7. This CDR3 is 15 amino acids long. CDR1 is MNHNY and CDR2 is SVGAGI in the germline V gene (reference sequence). The CDR3 bases are TGTGCCAGCAGGGTAGCGGGGGGGTGGGGAGAGACCCAGTACTTC. This codes for CASRVAGGWGETQYF.

V and J are TRBV2 and TRBJ1-1, with D unresolved. The ends were cut back, 6 bases at V and 4 bases at J, with 15 bases in the middle. The germline V gene encodes CDR1 SNHLY and CDR2 FYNNEI. The CDR3 sequence is 14 residues long. CDR3 sequence: CASRGIRRGTEAFF. The CDR3 DNA follows: TGTGCCAGCAGGGGTATCCGACGTGGCACTGAAGCTTTCTTT. Full variable domain (remainder filled in from reference TRBV2 and TRBJ1-1): EPEVTQTPSHQVTQMGQEVILRCVPISNHLYFYWYRQILGQKVEFLVSFYNNEISEKSEIFDDQFSVERPDGSNFTLKIRSTKLEDSAMYFCASRGIRRGTEAFFGQGTRLTVV.

V and J are TRBV3-1 and TRBJ1-4; 9 bases are shared with TRBD1. V was pared by 0 bases and J by 8 bases, with 4 bases of the junction left unmatched. CDR3 length: 15 residues. From germline, CDR1 is LGHDT and CDR2 YNNKEL (reference sequence). CDR3: CASSQDGGTGEKLFF. In nucleotides, the CDR3 is TGTGCCAGCAGCCAAGATGGAGGGACAGGGGAAAAACTGTTTTTT.